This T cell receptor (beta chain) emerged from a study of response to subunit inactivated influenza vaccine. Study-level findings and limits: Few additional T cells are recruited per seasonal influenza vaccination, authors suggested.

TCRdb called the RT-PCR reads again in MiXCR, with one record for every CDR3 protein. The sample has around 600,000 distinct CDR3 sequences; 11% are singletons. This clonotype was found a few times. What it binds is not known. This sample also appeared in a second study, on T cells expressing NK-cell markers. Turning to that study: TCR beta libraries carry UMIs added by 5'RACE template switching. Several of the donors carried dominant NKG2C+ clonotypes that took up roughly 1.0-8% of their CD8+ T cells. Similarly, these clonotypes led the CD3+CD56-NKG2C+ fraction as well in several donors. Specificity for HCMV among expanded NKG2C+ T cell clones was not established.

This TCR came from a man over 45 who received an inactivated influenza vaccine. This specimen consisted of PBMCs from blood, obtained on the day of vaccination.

The DNA for the CDR3 is TGTGCCAGCAGCCAGGTTGGGGGACTTAACTATGGCTACACCTTC. This encodes CASSQVGGLNYGYTF. The chain recombines TRBV6-1 with TRBJ1-2; weak D call: TRBD1 (5 bases). Trimming took off 6 bases at V and 1 base at J, with 15 bases between the two ends. Germline loops: CDR1 MNHNS, CDR2 SASEGT. This CDR3 is 15 amino acids long.